This is a list of T cell receptor beta chains from one sample in a study of blood T cell repertoires in COVID-19. Sequenced by immunoSEQ multiplex PCR; TCRdb stores in-frame clones only, minus some. The table has about 220,000 clones, less than 85% seen once; the top ten hold 3.6%. Source material: peripheral blood. Receptor source: a woman at least 80 years old with acute or convalescent COVID-19. Each CDR3 is given with its conserved first and last residue. D genes are given only for firm matches. Clone size is not always given. Where it is, it says once, few, many or a class for expanded clones.

clone size: .; CDR3 length: 15; V gene: TRBV27; D gene: .; J gene: TRBJ2-3; CDR3 protein: CASSFQGRGTDTQYF; CDR3 DNA: TGTGCCAGCAGTTTTCAGGGCAGGGGCACAGATACGCAGTATTTT
clone size: .; CDR3 length: 15; V gene: TRBV5-1; D gene: TRBD1; J gene: TRBJ2-7; CDR3 protein: CASSFSGTGAREQYF; CDR3 DNA: TGCGCCAGCAGCTTTTCCGGGACAGGGGCTAGAGAGCAGTACTTC
clone size: few; CDR3 length: 16; V gene: TRBV3-1/TRBV3-2; D gene: TRBD1; J gene: TRBJ1-2; CDR3 protein: CASSHLGTGGGSGYTF; CDR3 DNA: TGTGCCAGCAGCCACCTTGGGACAGGGGGAGGATCTGGCTACACCTTC
clone size: .; CDR3 length: 13; V gene: TRBV3-1/TRBV3-2; D gene: .; J gene: TRBJ1-5; CDR3 protein: CASSQDEVQPQHF; CDR3 DNA: TGTGCCAGCAGCCAAGATGAGGTTCAGCCCCAGCATTTT
clone size: .; CDR3 length: 15; V gene: TRBV10-3; D gene: .; J gene: TRBJ1-5; CDR3 protein: CAISEGLNSNQPQHF; CDR3 DNA: TGTGCCATCAGCGAGGGACTTAATAGCAATCAGCCCCAGCATTTT
clone size: .; CDR3 length: 14; V gene: TRBV2; D gene: .; J gene: TRBJ2-1; CDR3 protein: CASSELARIGEQFF; CDR3 DNA: TGTGCCAGCAGTGAACTAGCCCGAATAGGTGAGCAGTTCTTC
clone size: .; CDR3 length: 15; V gene: TRBV3-1/TRBV3-2; D gene: .; J gene: TRBJ1-3; CDR3 protein: CASRQTDFSGNTIYF; CDR3 DNA: TGTGCCAGCAGGCAGACCGACTTTTCTGGAAACACCATATATTTT
clone size: .; CDR3 length: 16; V gene: TRBV11-3; D gene: TRBD1; J gene: TRBJ2-1; CDR3 protein: CASSRRSGTGGNEQFF; CDR3 DNA: TGTGCCAGCAGCCGAAGATCAGGGACAGGGGGGAATGAGCAGTTCTTC
clone size: many; CDR3 length: 15; V gene: TRBV7-6; D gene: TRBD1; J gene: TRBJ2-5; CDR3 protein: CASSPEGQGVETQYF; CDR3 DNA: TGTGCCAGCAGCCCGGAGGGACAGGGAGTAGAGACCCAGTACTTC
clone size: once; CDR3 length: 14; V gene: TRBV18; D gene: .; J gene: TRBJ2-7; CDR3 protein: CASSPQTDLPEQYF; CDR3 DNA: TGTGCCAGCTCACCACAGACAGATCTACCCGAGCAGTACTTC
clone size: .; CDR3 length: 17; V gene: TRBV4-3; D gene: TRBD1; J gene: TRBJ1-1; CDR3 protein: CASSQDLLGTANTEAFF; CDR3 DNA: TGCGCCAGCAGCCAAGATCTCTTGGGGACAGCGAACACTGAAGCTTTCTTT
clone size: .; CDR3 length: 16; V gene: TRBV28; D gene: .; J gene: TRBJ1-3; CDR3 protein: CASSLSEGGSGNTIYF; CDR3 DNA: TGTGCCAGCAGTTTATCGGAAGGGGGCTCTGGAAACACCATATATTTT
clone size: .; CDR3 length: 11; V gene: TRBV30; D gene: TRBD1; J gene: TRBJ1-6; CDR3 protein: CAWKDRDPLHF; CDR3 DNA: TGTGCCTGGAAAGACAGGGATCCCCTCCACTTT
clone size: few; CDR3 length: 13; V gene: TRBV11-2; D gene: .; J gene: TRBJ1-1; CDR3 protein: CASSFRGNTEAFF; CDR3 DNA: TGTGCCAGCAGCTTTCGGGGGAACACTGAAGCTTTCTTT
clone size: .; CDR3 length: 14; V gene: TRBV3-1/TRBV3-2; D gene: .; J gene: TRBJ2-3; CDR3 protein: CASSGTIGTDTQYF; CDR3 DNA: TGTGCCAGCAGCGGGACAATCGGCACAGATACGCAGTATTTT
clone size: .; CDR3 length: 14; V gene: TRBV24-1; D gene: .; J gene: TRBJ1-1; CDR3 protein: CATSDYPLNTEAFF; CDR3 DNA: TGTGCCACCAGTGATTATCCTCTGAACACTGAAGCTTTCTTT
clone size: .; CDR3 length: 15; V gene: TRBV18; D gene: .; J gene: TRBJ1-2; CDR3 protein: CASSPPARTSDGYTF; CDR3 DNA: TGTGCCAGCTCACCACCGGCTAGGACTTCGGATGGCTACACCTTC
clone size: .; CDR3 length: 13; V gene: TRBV29-1; D gene: TRBD2; J gene: TRBJ2-7; CDR3 protein: CSVEGGTGGEQYF; CDR3 DNA: TGCAGCGTTGAGGGAGGGACCGGGGGAGAGCAGTACTTC
clone size: .; CDR3 length: 12; V gene: TRBV7-2; D gene: .; J gene: TRBJ1-6; CDR3 protein: CASSLGPEPLHF; CDR3 DNA: TGTGCCAGCAGCTTGGGGCCGGAGCCCCTCCACTTT
clone size: .; CDR3 length: 12; V gene: TRBV6-6; D gene: .; J gene: TRBJ1-2; CDR3 protein: CASSQLGQGYTF; CDR3 DNA: TGTGCCAGCAGTCAACTAGGACAGGGCTACACCTTC
clone size: few; CDR3 length: 14; V gene: TRBV5-5; D gene: .; J gene: TRBJ1-3; CDR3 protein: CASSQTGAGNTIYF; CDR3 DNA: TGTGCCAGCAGCCAGACAGGAGCTGGAAACACCATATATTTT
clone size: .; CDR3 length: 14; V gene: TRBV30; D gene: TRBD1; J gene: TRBJ1-6; CDR3 protein: CAWIPGTGVSPLHF; CDR3 DNA: TGTGCCTGGATTCCCGGGACAGGAGTATCACCCCTCCACTTT
clone size: .; CDR3 length: 11; V gene: TRBV12-3/TRBV12-4; D gene: .; J gene: TRBJ1-2; CDR3 protein: CASSNDKAPTF; CDR3 DNA: TGTGCCAGCAGTAACGACAAGGCTCCTACCTTC
clone size: many; CDR3 length: 14; V gene: TRBV6-2/TRBV6-3; D gene: TRBD2; J gene: TRBJ2-2; CDR3 protein: CASSYSGGGGELFF; CDR3 DNA: TGTGCCAGCAGTTACAGCGGGGGTGGCGGGGAGCTGTTTTTT
clone size: once; CDR3 length: 15; V gene: TRBV2; D gene: TRBD2; J gene: TRBJ2-2; CDR3 protein: CASTLGTSGTGELFF; CDR3 DNA: TGTGCCAGCACCTTAGGGACTAGCGGAACCGGGGAGCTGTTTTTT
clone size: .; CDR3 length: 17; V gene: TRBV3-1/TRBV3-2; D gene: TRBD1; J gene: TRBJ2-3; CDR3 protein: CASSRNYPGQGTDTQYF; CDR3 DNA: TGTGCCAGCAGCCGCAACTACCCGGGACAGGGGACAGATACGCAGTATTTT
clone size: .; CDR3 length: 16; V gene: TRBV4-3; D gene: TRBD2; J gene: TRBJ2-2; CDR3 protein: CASSQVGGVNTGELFF; CDR3 DNA: TGCGCCAGCAGCCAAGTGGGAGGGGTGAACACCGGGGAGCTGTTTTTT
clone size: .; CDR3 length: 17; V gene: TRBV30; D gene: TRBD1; J gene: TRBJ2-1; CDR3 protein: CAWSVPGQRAAYNEQFF; CDR3 DNA: TGTGCCTGGAGTGTTCCGGGACAGCGTGCCGCCTACAATGAGCAGTTCTTC
clone size: .; CDR3 length: 14; V gene: TRBV7-2; D gene: TRBD1; J gene: TRBJ1-1; CDR3 protein: CASSWGQANTEAFF; CDR3 DNA: TGTGCCAGCAGCTGGGGACAGGCGAACACTGAAGCTTTCTTT
clone size: .; CDR3 length: 14; V gene: TRBV11-2; D gene: .; J gene: TRBJ1-1; CDR3 protein: CASSARTVNTEAFF; CDR3 DNA: TGTGCCAGCAGCGCACGGACAGTGAACACTGAAGCTTTCTTT
clone size: .; CDR3 length: 13; V gene: TRBV12-3/TRBV12-4; D gene: .; J gene: TRBJ1-1; CDR3 protein: CASSLGGNTEAFF; CDR3 DNA: TGTGCCAGCAGTTTGGGGGGGAACACTGAAGCTTTCTTT
clone size: few; CDR3 length: 13; V gene: TRBV18; D gene: .; J gene: TRBJ1-2; CDR3 protein: CASSADRPYGYTF; CDR3 DNA: TGTGCCAGCTCAGCCGACAGGCCCTATGGCTACACCTTC
clone size: .; CDR3 length: 17; V gene: TRBV9; D gene: TRBD1; J gene: TRBJ1-3; CDR3 protein: CASSPSGTERTGNTIYF; CDR3 DNA: TGTGCCAGCAGCCCTTCCGGGACAGAGAGGACCGGAAACACCATATATTTT
clone size: once; CDR3 length: 13; V gene: TRBV7-3; D gene: .; J gene: TRBJ1-1; CDR3 protein: CASSSHRETEAFF; CDR3 DNA: TGTGCCAGCAGCTCCCACCGGGAGACTGAAGCTTTCTTT
clone size: few; CDR3 length: 14; V gene: TRBV5-1; D gene: TRBD2; J gene: TRBJ2-2; CDR3 protein: CASSIGTTEQELFF; CDR3 DNA: TGCGCCAGCAGCATCGGGACTACCGAACAGGAGCTGTTTTTT
clone size: .; CDR3 length: 15; V gene: TRBV3-1/TRBV3-2; D gene: TRBD1; J gene: TRBJ2-7; CDR3 protein: CASSHLGQGVYEQYF; CDR3 DNA: TGTGCCAGCAGCCACCTCGGACAGGGAGTGTACGAGCAGTACTTC
clone size: once; CDR3 length: 16; V gene: TRBV5-5; D gene: .; J gene: TRBJ2-7; CDR3 protein: CASSLEATVRSYEQYF; CDR3 DNA: TGTGCCAGCAGCTTGGAGGCGACAGTCCGCTCCTACGAGCAGTACTTC
clone size: .; CDR3 length: 16; V gene: TRBV5-4; D gene: TRBD2; J gene: TRBJ2-1; CDR3 protein: CASSLAGRSEYNEQFF; CDR3 DNA: TGTGCCAGCAGCTTGGCCGGGAGGTCAGAGTACAATGAGCAGTTCTTC
clone size: once; CDR3 length: 18; V gene: TRBV19; D gene: TRBD2; J gene: TRBJ2-2; CDR3 protein: CASSTRTSGATYTGELFF; CDR3 DNA: TGTGCCAGTAGCACAAGGACTAGCGGGGCGACCTACACCGGGGAGCTGTTTTTT
clone size: .; CDR3 length: 16; V gene: TRBV11-3; D gene: TRBD1; J gene: TRBJ1-2; CDR3 protein: CASSNLAGQKDYGYTF; CDR3 DNA: TGTGCCAGCAGCAATCTGGCGGGACAGAAGGACTATGGCTACACCTTC
clone size: once; CDR3 length: 13; V gene: TRBV11-3; D gene: .; J gene: TRBJ1-6; CDR3 protein: CASSSRQNSPLHF; CDR3 DNA: TGTGCCAGCAGCTCAAGACAGAATTCACCCCTCCACTTT
clone size: .; CDR3 length: 13; V gene: TRBV9; D gene: .; J gene: TRBJ1-1; CDR3 protein: CASSALQNTEAFF; CDR3 DNA: TGTGCCAGCAGCGCATTACAGAACACTGAAGCTTTCTTT
clone size: .; CDR3 length: 11; V gene: TRBV20-1; D gene: .; J gene: TRBJ1-1; CDR3 protein: CSAARVREAFF; CDR3 DNA: TGCAGTGCCGCCCGAGTCCGCGAAGCTTTCTTT